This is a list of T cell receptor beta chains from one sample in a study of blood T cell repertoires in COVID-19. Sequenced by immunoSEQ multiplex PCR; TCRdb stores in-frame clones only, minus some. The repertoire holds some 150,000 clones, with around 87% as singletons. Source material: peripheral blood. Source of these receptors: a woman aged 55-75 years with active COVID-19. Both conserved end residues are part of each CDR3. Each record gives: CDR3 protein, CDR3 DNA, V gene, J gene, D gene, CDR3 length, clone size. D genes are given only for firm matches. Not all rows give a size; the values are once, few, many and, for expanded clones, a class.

CASSSRGVRTNYGYTF,TGTGCCAGCAGTTCCCGGGGTGTTCGAACTAACTATGGCTACACCTTC,TRBV28,TRBJ1-2,.,16,.
CATTKGPSNEQFF,TGCGCCACCACCAAGGGGCCATCTAATGAGCAGTTCTTC,TRBV5-1,TRBJ2-1,.,13,.
CASSGVRTGEQFF,TGTGCCAGCAGCGGAGTCCGGACAGGAGAGCAGTTCTTC,TRBV9,TRBJ2-1,TRBD1,13,.
CASILTRTGAPFF,TGTGCCAGCATCTTGACTCGGACAGGGGCCCCTTTCTTT,TRBV5-5,TRBJ1-1,TRBD1,13,.
CASSPQVGGNSPLHF,TGTGCCAGCAGCCCCCAGGTCGGAGGCAATTCACCCCTCCACTTT,TRBV28,TRBJ1-6,.,15,.
CASKARPGYGNTEAFF,TGTGCCAGTAAAGCAAGGCCGGGGTATGGGAACACTGAAGCTTTCTTT,TRBV19,TRBJ1-1,.,16,.
CASSPGGGIQETQYF,TGTGCCAGCAGCCCCGGTGGGGGGATCCAAGAGACCCAGTACTTC,TRBV3-1/TRBV3-2,TRBJ2-5,.,15,.
CASSVGPLAGGPRNEQFF,TGTGCCAGCAGCGTAGGGCCCCTAGCGGGAGGGCCCCGGAATGAGCAGTTCTTC,TRBV9,TRBJ2-1,TRBD2,18,.
CATGPGLAAYEQYF,TGTGCCACTGGGCCGGGACTAGCCGCCTACGAGCAGTACTTC,TRBV15,TRBJ2-7,TRBD2,14,.
CASSARPSGTGLAYEQYF,TGTGCCAGCAGCGCGCGACCCTCGGGGACAGGGCTCGCCTACGAGCAGTACTTC,TRBV7-9,TRBJ2-7,TRBD1,18,.
CASSDAQGYGNQPQHF,TGCGCCAGCAGTGATGCACAGGGGTATGGCAATCAGCCCCAGCATTTT,TRBV10-2,TRBJ1-5,TRBD1,16,.
CASSQVYRGRAKNIQYF,TGCGCCAGCAGCCAAGTCTACAGGGGGCGAGCCAAAAACATTCAGTACTTC,TRBV4-1,TRBJ2-4,TRBD1,17,.
CASSIDHSSYNEQFF,TGTGCCAGTAGTATAGACCACAGCTCCTACAATGAGCAGTTCTTC,TRBV19,TRBJ2-1,.,15,few
CASSAVGREGTDTQYF,TGTGCCAGCAGCGCCGTAGGGCGGGAGGGCACAGATACGCAGTATTTT,TRBV9,TRBJ2-3,TRBD2,16,.
CASSPPLAGSTDTQYF,TGTGCCAGCAGTCCCCCACTAGCGGGGTCCACAGATACGCAGTATTTT,TRBV25-1,TRBJ2-3,TRBD2,16,.
CASSPRNGYTF,TGTGCCAGCTCACCGAGGAATGGCTACACCTTC,TRBV18,TRBJ1-2,.,11,few
CASRVQAKNIQYF,TGTGCCAGCAGGGTACAGGCCAAAAACATTCAGTACTTC,TRBV6-5,TRBJ2-4,.,13,.
CASSEARQAKNIQYF,TGTGCCAGCAGTGAAGCGCGACAAGCCAAAAACATTCAGTACTTC,TRBV2,TRBJ2-4,.,15,.
CASRSRDRGAVAKNIQYF,TGTGCCAGCAGATCCCGGGACAGGGGAGCGGTAGCCAAAAACATTCAGTACTTC,TRBV28,TRBJ2-4,TRBD1,18,.
CASSPIRSGELFF,TGTGCCAGCTCACCAATTAGATCCGGGGAGCTGTTTTTT,TRBV18,TRBJ2-2,.,13,.
CASSLYQVGPNQPQHF,TGTGCCAGCTCACTTTATCAAGTTGGCCCAAATCAGCCCCAGCATTTT,TRBV18,TRBJ1-5,.,16,.
CASSQRSGEDTEAFF,TGTGCCAGCAGCCAAAGATCGGGGGAGGACACTGAAGCTTTCTTT,TRBV4-2,TRBJ1-1,.,15,once
CAWDRDNSPLHF,TGTGCCTGGGACAGGGATAATTCACCCCTCCACTTT,TRBV30,TRBJ1-6,TRBD1,12,.
CASSQEAGGRQPQHF,TGCGCCAGCAGCCAAGAGGCAGGGGGCCGTCAGCCCCAGCATTTT,TRBV4-3,TRBJ1-5,TRBD1,15,.
CASTVGETQYF,TGTGCCAGCACCGTCGGGGAGACCCAGTACTTC,TRBV6-5,TRBJ2-5,.,11,.
CAWSTSTSGSGETQYF,TGTGCCTGGAGTACCTCGACTAGCGGGAGTGGGGAGACCCAGTACTTC,TRBV30,TRBJ2-5,TRBD2,16,.
CSASGGRAEQYF,TGCAGTGCTAGTGGCGGGAGGGCCGAGCAGTACTTC,TRBV20-1,TRBJ2-7,TRBD2,12,.
CASRTRQGAKNIQYF,TGTGCCAGCAGGACCCGACAGGGAGCCAAAAACATTCAGTACTTC,TRBV2,TRBJ2-4,TRBD1,15,.
CASSPQGGTPLHF,TGTGCCAGCAGCCCACAGGGGGGTACACCCCTCCACTTT,TRBV12-3/TRBV12-4,TRBJ1-6,TRBD1,13,few
CASSIRLAGGLDSSYNEQFF,TGTGCCAGTAGTATCCGACTAGCGGGAGGGCTTGACAGCTCCTACAATGAGCAGTTCTTC,TRBV19,TRBJ2-1,TRBD2,20,.
CASSSTRRGGMNTEAFF,TGTGCCAGCAGCTCCACTAGACGGGGAGGGATGAACACTGAAGCTTTCTTT,TRBV6-2/TRBV6-3,TRBJ1-1,.,17,.
CASTGTVAEKLFF,TGTGCCAGCACCGGGACAGTGGCCGAAAAACTGTTTTTT,TRBV5-8,TRBJ1-4,TRBD1,13,.
CASSSSNEKLFF,TGTGCCAGCAGTTCTTCTAATGAAAAACTGTTTTTT,TRBV28,TRBJ1-4,.,12,.
CASSLGTSGLSTDTQYF,TGTGCCAGCAGCTTAGGGACTAGCGGCCTTAGCACAGATACGCAGTATTTT,TRBV7-9,TRBJ2-3,TRBD2,17,.
CASSVAGGGTVQYF,TGTGCCAGCAGCGTAGCGGGCGGAGGGACCGTGCAGTACTTC,TRBV9,TRBJ2-7,.,14,.